This T cell receptor (beta chain) was identified in a study of T cell responses to AZD1222 COVID-19 vaccine. Study-wide background: Researchers grouped second doses given at about 4 or about 12 weeks into one pool.

This clone came up once. What it recognizes is unknown. Findings and caveats of the study: It was only a handful of AZD1222 recipients who were seropositive at baseline. Only after the peak T cell response were repertoires sampled. Clonal diversity was possibly underestimated, and the donors were mostly white British, with more females.

Assay used: immunoSEQ multiplex PCR; TCRdb lists only in-frame clones, some missing. Among about 110,000 clones listed, 85% to 90% were seen once. The CDR3 covers 12 residues. Trimming took off 8 bases at V and 0 bases at J, with 5 bases between the two ends. The TCR originated in an adult in good health. Sample: peripheral blood, taken on day 0 of AZD1222 vaccination. V usage is TRBV12-3 or TRBV12-4 and J usage is TRBJ1-5; D remains unclear. The CDR3 coding sequence is TGTGCCAGCTCTAATAGCAATCAGCCCCAGCATTTT. The encoded protein is CASSNSNQPQHF.